One and the same sample provided the 26 T cell receptor beta chains below, sequenced in a study of cytomegalovirus exposure and HLA in healthy donors. It was with 60 Vbeta and 13 Jbeta primers that the PCR ran. Sequenced by immunoSEQ multiplex PCR; TCRdb stores in-frame clones only, minus some. The sample contains over 50,000 clones, 70% to 75% of which appear only once. Input material: PBMCs. The receptors come from a man aged 40-49 years in good health and CMV-seropositive.

The rearrangement joins TRBV6-5 to TRBJ1-1; 7 bases agree with TRBD1. The CDR3 runs 15 residues. Germline CDR1 MNHEY, CDR2 SVGAGI. Trimming cost V 6 bases and J 1 base; bases outside gene matches: 8. This CDR3 is CASRRGGQTNTEAFF. In DNA, the CDR3 is TGTGCCAGCAGAAGAGGGGGACAGACGAACACTGAAGCTTTCTTT.

The chain recombines TRBV7-2 with TRBJ2-7; D is perhaps TRBD1 (6 bases). Deletions cut 4 bases from V and 4 bases from J, with 14 bases between. The CDR3 has 14 residues. Germline loops: CDR1 SGHTA, CDR2 FQGNSA. The CDR3 nucleotides are TGTGCCAGCAGCTCACCGGGACAAACTTACGAGCAGTACTTC. Translated, it gives CASSSPGQTYEQYF.

This rearrangement joins TRBV25-1 to TRBJ1-2; 8 nucleotides line up with TRBD1. CDR1 MGHDK and CDR2 SYGVNS come from the germline V gene. V gave up 6 bases and J gave up 2 bases; unmatched junction bases: 17. The CDR3 runs to 18 residues. The CDR3 spells CASSGQRDRSFRNYGYTF. In DNA form, the CDR3 reads TGTGCCAGCAGCGGACAGAGGGACAGGTCCTTTCGAAACTATGGCTACACCTTC.

V gene TRBV5-6 combines with J gene TRBJ1-2; 8 nucleotides line up with TRBD1. Germline CDR1 is SGHDT and CDR2 is YYEEEE. The CDR3 is 14 amino acids. The V gene end was trimmed by 4 bases and the J gene end by 5 bases; junction bases not matched to a gene: 7. The CDR3 here is CASSLQGAYYGYTF. For the CDR3, the DNA is TGTGCCAGCAGCCTCCAGGGGGCCTATTATGGCTACACCTTC.

The CDR3 region has the DNA TGTGCCAGCAACCCTCTCGGACAGGGTGATAGCTACACCTTC. Protein product: CASNPLGQGDSYTF. The chain joins TRBV21-1 to TRBJ1-2; the table gives TRBD1 as D, unverified against the DNA. TRBV21-1 is an annotated pseudogene. This CDR3 contains 14 residues.

J is TRBJ2-7 and V is TRBV5-1; 8 nucleotides line up with TRBD1. The V segment lost 3 bases and the J segment 6 bases; nucleotides outside the gene matches: 8. This CDR3 has 14 residues. The germline CDR1 and CDR2 sequences are SGHRS and YFSETQ. The CDR3 loop reads CASSSDREAFEQYF. CDR3 DNA sequence: TGCGCCAGCAGCTCGGACAGGGAGGCCTTCGAGCAGTACTTC. Filled out from reference TRBV5-1 and TRBJ2-7, the complete variable domain reads KAGVTQTPRYLIKTRGQQVTLSCSPISGHRSVSWYQQTPGQGLQFLFEYFSETQRNKGNFPGRFSGRQFSNSRSEMNVSTLELGDSALYLCASSSDREAFEQYFGPGTRLTVT.

The CDR3 nucleotides read TGTGCCAGCAGGGGGCGGACAGGGCCGAACACTGAAGCTTTCTTT. As protein: CASRGRTGPNTEAFF. The V and J genes are TRBV6-1 and TRBJ1-1; 8 bases line up with TRBD1. In germline, CDR1 is MNHNS, CDR2 SASEGT. After removal of 6 bases from V and 1 base from J, the junction contained 7 bases not matched to a gene. The CDR3 totals 15 residues.

The count of this clone is one. The chain is built from TRBV7-3 and TRBJ1-1; D not certain. Germline lookup yields CDR1 SGHTA and CDR2 FQGTGA. V was cut by 4 bases and J by 2 bases, with 8 bases left in between. The CDR3 is 13 amino acids. CDR3 coding DNA: TGTGCCAGCAGCTCGCAGTCCAACACTGAAGCTTTCTTT. Encoded protein: CASSSQSNTEAFF. Combining the CDR3 with reference TRBV7-3 and TRBJ1-1 gives the whole variable domain GAGVSQTPSNKVTEKGKYVELRCDPISGHTALYWYRQSLGQGPEFLIYFQGTGAADDSGLPNDRFFAVRPEGSVSTLKIQRTERGDSAVYLCASSSQSNTEAFFGQGTRLTVV.

A note on this clone: One end of the junction fails to match germline, which may point to a read error. This sequence joins TRBV7-7 and TRBJ2-5; tentatively, D is TRBD2 (6 bases). The CDR3 has 19 residues. Germline V gene lookup returns CDR1 SSHAT and CDR2 FNYEAQ (reference sequence). This chain's CDR3 is CASSLAVFAGNRHQETQYF. CDR3 in DNA: TGTGCTAGCAGCTTAGCGGTATTTGCGGGAAACCGCCACCAAGAGACCCAGTACTTC.

This clone has a handful of counts. This chain links TRBV4-3 with TRBJ1-3; perhaps TRBD1 as D (5 bases). V lost 0 bases and J lost 5, with 8 bases in between. The V gene's germline CDR1 is LGHNA and CDR2 YSLEER. The CDR3 runs to 14 residues. The CDR3 reads CASSQEYRRNTIYF. CDR3 bases: TGCGCCAGCAGCCAAGAGTACAGGCGAAACACCATATATTTT.

The chain recombines TRBV2 with TRBJ2-2, with 12 positions matching TRBD2. CDR1 and CDR2 from the germline V gene are SNHLY and FYNNEI. The CDR3 covers 17 residues. V trimming: 2 bases; J trimming: 7 bases; junction bases outside the gene matches: 8. Here the CDR3 DNA reads TGTGCCAGCAGTGAACCTAGCGGGGGGGCCAGTGGCGGGGAGCTGTTTTTT. The encoded protein is CASSEPSGGASGGELFF.

The table lists this clone with a few counts. The V and J genes are TRBV19 and TRBJ1-1; D not certain. CDR1 and CDR2 from the germline V gene are LNHDA and SQIVND (reference sequence). CDR3 length: 14 residues. V was shortened by 5 bases and J by 1 base, with 11 bases between the two germline ends. DNA for the CDR3: TGTGCCAGTAGTCTGTACAGACAGAACACTGAAGCTTTCTTT. Its translation is CASSLYRQNTEAFF.

As DNA, the CDR3 is TGTGCCAGCAGCTTGCTCACTAGCGAGCCCAGTGAGCAGTTCTTC. It specifies CASSLLTSEPSEQFF. The V and J genes are TRBV5-6 and TRBJ2-1; TRBD2 matches at 7 bases. Germline lookup yields CDR1 SGHDT and CDR2 YYEEEE. V lost 1 base and J lost 9; bases outside the gene matches: 10. The CDR3 runs to 15 residues.

The gene calls are TRBV7-3 and TRBJ2-3; 10 bases are shared with TRBD1. V lost 5 bases to trimming and J lost 4 bases; unmatched junction nucleotides: 3. The CDR3 is 14 amino acids. Per the germline V gene, CDR1 is SGHTA and CDR2 is FQGTGA. DNA of the CDR3: TGTGCCAGCAGCGCGACAGGGGGCTCAGATACGCAGTATTTT. This gives the protein CASSATGGSDTQYF.

The chain couples TRBV2 to TRBJ1-5; the D is unclear. V lost 7 bases and J lost 7, with 17 bases in between. Germline V gene sequence: CDR1 SNHLY, CDR2 FYNNEI. This CDR3 comprises 14 residues. CDR3 sequence reads: CASTVVRVRQPQHF. CDR3 nucleotides: TGTGCCAGCACAGTCGTGCGGGTCAGACAGCCCCAGCATTTT.

This clone was counted many times. The V call is TRBV7-9, the J call TRBJ1-4; a possible D gene is TRBD1 (6 bases). The germline CDR1 and CDR2 sequences are SEHNR and FQNEAQ (reference sequence). This CDR3 is 13 amino acids long. Trimming removed 7 bases at V and 10 bases at J, with 16 bases between. CDR3 coding DNA: TGTGCCAGCATGGACAGCTTGGAAGTAAAACTGTTTTTT. Amino acid sequence: CASMDSLEVKLFF.

This clone was detected only a few times. The chain has TRBV19 and TRBJ1-2, with a weak D call TRBD1 (6 bases). V dropped 6 bases and J dropped 2 bases, with 10 bases sitting between them. This CDR3 is 13 amino acids long. The V gene's germline CDR1 is LNHDA and CDR2 SQIVND (reference sequence). CDR3 amino acids: CASRDRGNYGYTF. The CDR3 nucleotides are TGTGCCAGTAGGGACAGAGGGAACTATGGCTACACCTTC.

The J gene is TRBJ1-1, the V gene TRBV21-1; TRBD1 was called by the table and not checked on the DNA. TRBV21-1 is recorded as a pseudogene. This CDR3 is 15 amino acids long. The CDR3 protein is CASSKCTGKNTEAFF. The CDR3 coding sequence is TGTGCCAGCAGCAAATGTACAGGTAAGAACACTGAAGCTTTCTTT.

Only one count was recorded for this clone. The rearrangement uses TRBV5-1 and TRBJ2-7; TRBD1 aligns across 9 bases. This CDR3 contains 14 residues. V was pared by 4 bases and J by 2 bases, with 4 bases of the junction left unmatched. Per the germline V gene, CDR1 is SGHRS and CDR2 is YFSETQ. CDR3 coding DNA: TGCGCCAGCAGCCCGTGGGACAGGGCCTACGAGCAGTACTTC. Translation: CASSPWDRAYEQYF. Full variable domain (rest looked up from reference TRBV5-1 and TRBJ2-7): KAGVTQTPRYLIKTRGQQVTLSCSPISGHRSVSWYQQTPGQGLQFLFEYFSETQRNKGNFPGRFSGRQFSNSRSEMNVSTLELGDSALYLCASSPWDRAYEQYFGPGTRLTVT.

V usage is TRBV9 and J usage is TRBJ1-1; 7 nucleotides agree with TRBD1. Per germline, CDR1 SGDLS and CDR2 YYNGEE. The CDR3 has 15 amino acids. Trimming cost V 0 bases and J 3 bases; bases outside gene matches: 5. The CDR3 region has the DNA TGTGCCAGCAGCGTAGTGGGGCAGGGGGACACTGAAGCTTTCTTT. Protein product: CASSVVGQGDTEAFF. Based on the CDR3 plus reference TRBV9 and TRBJ1-1, the full variable domain is DSGVTQTPKHLITATGQRVTLRCSPRSGDLSVYWYQQSLDQGLQFLIQYYNGEERAKGNILERFSAQQFPDLHSELNLSSLELGDSALYFCASSVVGQGDTEAFFGQGTRLTVV.

This chain joins TRBV7-9 and TRBJ1-1, with 12 bases that match TRBD1. The CDR3 sequence is 14 residues long. Trimming removed 3 bases from V and 5 bases from J; junction bases left unmatched: 1. Germline values: CDR1 SEHNR, CDR2 FQNEAQ (reference sequence). The chain's CDR3 is CASSLGQGATEAFF. In DNA form, the CDR3 reads TGTGCCAGCAGCTTGGGACAGGGGGCAACTGAAGCTTTCTTT.

The rearrangement links TRBV7-2 to TRBJ2-2; 8 bases agree with TRBD2. Trimming cost V 5 bases and J 7 bases; bases outside gene matches: 21. CDR1 is SGHTA and CDR2 is FQGNSA in the germline V gene. The length of the CDR3 is 19 residues. CDR3: CASSPLAGGRGYSFGELFF. In nucleotides, the CDR3 is TGTGCCAGCAGCCCCCTGGCGGGGGGCAGGGGTTATTCTTTCGGGGAGCTGTTTTTT.

The gene calls are TRBV2 and TRBJ2-1; no clear D. Germline assignment: CDR1 SNHLY and CDR2 FYNNEI. The V end lost 3 bases, the J end lost 10 bases, and 13 bases lay between the germline ends. This CDR3 spans 13 amino acids. CDR3 DNA sequence: TGTGCCAGCAGTGACAGGTTGTACACCGAGCAGTTCTTC. This gives the protein CASSDRLYTEQFF.

This chain links TRBV18 with TRBJ2-7; D is possibly TRBD1 (8 bases). The CDR3 is 16 amino acids. V dropped 2 bases and J dropped 2 bases, with 16 bases sitting between them. The germline CDR1 and CDR2 sequences are KGHSH and LQKENI. Written as DNA, the CDR3 is TGTGCCAGCTCACCAGTCGGGGGGACAGGCCCCTACGAGCAGTACTTC. This codes for CASSPVGGTGPYEQYF.

J is TRBJ2-5 and V is TRBV5-1; D possibly corresponds to TRBD2 (7 bases). V was cut by 2 bases and J by 2 bases, with 16 bases left in between. The CDR3 contains 16 residues. Germline CDR1 is SGHRS and CDR2 is YFSETQ. CDR3 residues: CASSFPAGASQETQYF. CDR3 coding DNA: TGCGCCAGCAGCTTTCCTGCGGGGGCGTCTCAAGAGACCCAGTACTTC.

This chain connects TRBV19 to TRBJ2-2; 9 bases align to TRBD1. The V segment lost 5 bases and the J segment 5 bases; nucleotides outside the gene matches: 9. CDR1 is LNHDA and CDR2 is SQIVND in the germline V gene (reference sequence). CDR3 length: 16 residues. The CDR3 spells CASSDWDRDRTGELFF. CDR3 DNA sequence: TGTGCCAGTAGTGACTGGGACAGGGATAGAACCGGGGAGCTGTTTTTT. The complete variable domain, with remaining parts taken from reference TRBV19 and TRBJ2-2, reads DGGITQSPKYLFRKEGQNVTLSCEQNLNHDAMYWYRQDPGQGLRLIYYSQIVNDFQKGDIAEGYSVSREKKESFPLTVTSAQKNPTAFYLCASSDWDRDRTGELFFGEGSRLTVL.